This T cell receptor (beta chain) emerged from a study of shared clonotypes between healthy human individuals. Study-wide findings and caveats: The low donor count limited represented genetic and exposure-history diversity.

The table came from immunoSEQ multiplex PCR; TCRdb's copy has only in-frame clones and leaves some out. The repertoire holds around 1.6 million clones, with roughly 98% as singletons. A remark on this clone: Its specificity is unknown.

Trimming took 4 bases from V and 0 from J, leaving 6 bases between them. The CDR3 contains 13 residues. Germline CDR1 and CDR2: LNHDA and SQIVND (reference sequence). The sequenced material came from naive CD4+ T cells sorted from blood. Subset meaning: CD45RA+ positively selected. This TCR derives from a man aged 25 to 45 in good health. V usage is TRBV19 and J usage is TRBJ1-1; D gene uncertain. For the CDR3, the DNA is TGTGCCAGTAGTACACTCATGAACACTGAAGCTTTCTTT. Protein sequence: CASSTLMNTEAFF.